The 24 T cell receptor beta chains reported below all come from one sample, sequenced in a study of breast tumors, draining lymph nodes, adjacent tissues. Breast cancer patients provided tissue from their axillary draining lymph nodes. TCRdb ran MiXCR on the multiplex PCR reads and lists one entry per CDR3 protein. This sample has over 150,000 distinct CDR3 sequences; roughly 29% occur once, and the top ten carry 4.3%. The sequencing sample was made of axillary lymph node tissue. Source of these receptors: a female donor with breast cancer. Some clones in this sample may be carry-over from other donors' samples.

There are many counts of this clonotype. This sequence joins TRBV19 and TRBJ1-5; a weak D match, TRBD1 (6 bases). The CDR3 has 15 amino acids. Trimming shortened V by 5 bases and J by 3 bases, and 14 bases separated the two germline ends. The V gene's germline CDR1 is LNHDA and CDR2 SQIVND (reference sequence). The CDR3 DNA follows: TGTGCCAGTAGTTCCTCACCAGGGGCCAATCAGCCCCAGCATTTT. As protein: CASSSSPGANQPQHF. Complete variable domain (other parts from reference TRBV19 and TRBJ1-5): DGGITQSPKYLFRKEGQNVTLSCEQNLNHDAMYWYRQDPGQGLRLIYYSQIVNDFQKGDIAEGYSVSREKKESFPLTVTSAQKNPTAFYLCASSSSPGANQPQHFGDGTRLSIL.

This clonotype was recorded at least ten times. The chain has TRBV9 and TRBJ2-7; the D gene is possibly TRBD1 (6 bases). This CDR3 has 15 amino acids. Trimming left V 4 bases short and J 2 bases short, with 16 bases between. CDR1 is SGDLS and CDR2 is YYNGEE in the germline V gene. CDR3 protein: CASSPGNRDTYEQYF. CDR3 sequence (DNA): TGTGCCAGCAGCCCCGGGAACAGGGATACCTACGAGCAGTACTTC.

This clonotype came up many times. This chain connects TRBV4-1 to TRBJ1-5; 9 positions agree with TRBD1. The CDR3 totals 15 residues. Unmatched junction bases numbered 2, after V lost 0 bases and J lost 5 bases. Germline V CDR1 and CDR2: MGHRA, YSYEKL. CDR3: CASSQDNRGHQPQHF. The CDR3 DNA reads as TGCGCCAGCAGCCAAGATAACAGGGGGCATCAGCCCCAGCATTTT.

This clonotype was seen many times. CDR3: CASQRQRTGQPQHF. CDR3 nucleotides: TGTGCCAGTCAGAGGCAGAGGACGGGTCAGCCCCAGCATTTT. The rearrangement links TRBV19 to TRBJ1-5; D is unresolved. The V end was cut by 8 bases, the J end by 6 bases, with 17 bases between. Germline CDR1 reads LNHDA; CDR2 reads SQIVND (reference sequence). The CDR3 runs to 14 residues.

This clonotype was picked up many times. The chain carries TRBV19 and TRBJ2-1; a possible D gene is TRBD2 (5 bases). Looked up from germline, CDR1 is LNHDA and CDR2 is SQIVND (reference sequence). V was cut by 1 base and J by 0 bases, with 16 bases left in between. The CDR3 has 18 residues. The CDR3, as DNA: TGTGCCAGTAGTATAGGAGGAGGCAGGTCGAGCTCCTACAATGAGCAGTTCTTC. Its translation is CASSIGGGRSSSYNEQFF. Complete variable domain (other parts from reference TRBV19 and TRBJ2-1): DGGITQSPKYLFRKEGQNVTLSCEQNLNHDAMYWYRQDPGQGLRLIYYSQIVNDFQKGDIAEGYSVSREKKESFPLTVTSAQKNPTAFYLCASSIGGGRSSSYNEQFFGPGTRLTVL.

On this clonotype: An end of the junction does not agree with germline; a read error may underlie this. This chain links TRBV5-1 with TRBJ2-1; D possibly corresponds to TRBD1 (6 bases). This CDR3 contains 18 residues. Germline loops: CDR1 SGHRS, CDR2 YFSETQ. The CDR3 reads CASSLGATGQTLYIEQFF. The CDR3 nucleotides read TGCGCCAGCAGCTTGGGAGCGACAGGACAAACCCTCTACATTGAGCAGTTCTTC.

In this sample, this clonotype turned up many times. The V and J genes are TRBV20-1 and TRBJ1-3; 9 nucleotides align to TRBD1. Trimming removed 2 bases from V and 0 bases from J; junction bases left unmatched: 14. CDR1 is DFQATT and CDR2 is SNEGSKA in the germline V gene (reference sequence). The CDR3 is made up of 19 amino acids. DNA for the CDR3: TGCAGTGCTAGAACCCACTGGGACAGGGATCGACCCTCTGGAAACACCATATATTTT. It yields the protein CSARTHWDRDRPSGNTIYF.

The gene calls are TRBV19 and TRBJ1-2; D not certain. V was cut by 1 base and J by 2 bases, with 5 bases left in between. The CDR3 is 13 amino acids. Germline lookup yields CDR1 LNHDA and CDR2 SQIVND (reference sequence). The CDR3 reads CASSIGANYGYTF. CDR3 nucleotides: TGTGCCAGTAGTATAGGGGCGAACTATGGCTACACCTTC.

The genes are TRBV2 and TRBJ1-6; 12 nucleotides line up with TRBD1. CDR3 length: 17 residues. Germline V gene data show CDR1 as SNHLY and CDR2 as FYNNEI. V shed 6 bases and J 1 base; nucleotides not matched to a gene: 4. The CDR3: CASRGTGGFSYNSPLHF. CDR3 in DNA: TGTGCCAGCAGGGGGACAGGGGGCTTTTCCTATAATTCACCCCTCCACTTT.

This sequence joins TRBV12-3 or TRBV12-4 and TRBJ2-5; 10 bases are a match to TRBD1. CDR3 length: 18 amino acids. V lost 6 bases and J lost 4; bases outside the gene matches: 17. The CDR3 DNA sequence: TGTGCCAGCAGCCATCGGGACAGGGGAAGCGGGAAGGGAGAGACCCAGTACTTC. It yields the protein CASSHRDRGSGKGETQYF.

This chain uses TRBV19 with TRBJ2-6; 8 bases map to TRBD2. The CDR3 totals 21 residues. V lost 5 bases to trimming and J lost 1 base; unmatched junction nucleotides: 19. Germline V lookup: CDR1 LNHDA, CDR2 SQIVND (reference sequence). CDR3 in amino acids: CASSSAGGSGESLSGANVLTF. The CDR3 coding sequence is TGTGCCAGTAGTTCGGCGGGGGGTTCGGGGGAGAGTTTATCTGGGGCCAACGTCCTGACTTTC.

This clonotype came up many times. The chain employs TRBV5-1 and TRBJ2-3; TRBD1 aligns across 11 bases. After removal of 0 bases from V and 4 bases from J, the junction contained 4 bases not matched to a gene. CDR1 is SGHRS, CDR2 YFSETQ, per germline. CDR3 length: 16 amino acids. The chain's CDR3 is CASSLARTGGPDTQYF. The CDR3 bases are TGCGCCAGCAGCTTGGCCCGGACAGGGGGCCCAGATACGCAGTATTTT.

This clonotype came up many times. The rearrangement uses TRBV6-5 and TRBJ2-7, with 7 positions matching TRBD2. This CDR3 is built from 17 residues. Germline V lookup: CDR1 MNHEY, CDR2 SVGAGI. The trim removed 6 bases at V and 2 bases at J, leaving 16 bases unmatched. CDR3 protein: CASRALSFGGKPYEQYF. CDR3 nucleotide sequence: TGTGCCAGCAGGGCCCTGAGTTTCGGGGGGAAACCCTACGAGCAGTACTTC.

Remarks on this clonotype: Germline is not matched at one junction end, which may reflect a read error. The rearrangement links TRBV11-2 to TRBJ1-5; D unresolved. The CDR3 runs to 13 residues. Germline assignment: CDR1 SGHAT and CDR2 FQNNGV. The CDR3 protein is CASSQSGNPPQHF. The DNA for the CDR3 is TGTGCCAGCAGCCAGTCTGGCAATCCGCCCCAGCATTTT.

This clonotype was recorded many times. The chain combines TRBV15 with TRBJ1-1, with D possibly matching TRBD1 (6 bases). Germline values: CDR1 LNHNV, CDR2 YYDKDF (reference sequence). The CDR3 consists of 16 residues. Trimming removed 0 bases at V and 4 bases at J, with 15 bases between. For the CDR3, the DNA is TGTGCCACCAGCAGAGACAGGGCGGGGGCGGGCACTGAAGCTTTCTTT. Translated: CATSRDRAGAGTEAFF.

This clonotype appeared many times. V usage is TRBV6-6 and J usage is TRBJ2-7; 10 bases align to TRBD1. This CDR3 has 15 amino acids. CDR1 is MNHNY, CDR2 SVGAGI, per germline (reference sequence). Trimming took 5 bases from V and 3 from J; bases not matched to a gene: 7. This CDR3 reads CASSHRTGGSYEQYF. CDR3 DNA sequence: TGTGCCAGCAGTCACCGGACAGGGGGAAGCTACGAGCAGTACTTC.

The CDR3 sequence: CASSLDGRRFGYGYTF. The CDR3 DNA follows: TGCGCCAGCAGCTTGGATGGCAGACGTTTTGGTTATGGCTACACCTTC. The chain combines TRBV5-1 with TRBJ1-2; D is uncertain. The CDR3 totals 16 residues. CDR1 is SGHRS and CDR2 is YFSETQ in the germline V gene. V gave up 0 bases and J gave up 5 bases, with 17 bases separating them.

This chain uses TRBV4-1 with TRBJ2-1; 8 bases align to TRBD1. CDR1 is MGHRA, CDR2 YSYEKL, per germline. The CDR3 totals 16 residues. With V trimmed by 1 base and J by 7 bases, 9 bases remained unmatched. The CDR3 DNA follows: TGCGCCAGCAGCCAAGTGATGGCAGGGGGCGAAAATGAGCAGTTCTTC. As protein: CASSQVMAGGENEQFF.

The table lists this clonotype with many counts. This chain uses TRBV12-3 or TRBV12-4 with TRBJ2-1, with unresolved D. There are 14 residues in the CDR3. Trimming cost V 3 bases and J 2 bases, with 8 bases left between them. The CDR3, as DNA: TGTGCCAGCAGTTTTTCCGAAACCTACAATGAGCAGTTCTTC. Its translation: CASSFSETYNEQFF.

This clonotype was detected many times. The CDR3 reads CASSLALAATDTQYF. In nucleotides, the CDR3 is TGTGCCAGCAGCTTAGCTCTAGCGGCCACAGATACGCAGTATTTT. The V gene is TRBV7-2, the J gene TRBJ2-3; TRBD2 matches 7 bases. CDR1 is SGHTA and CDR2 is FQGNSA in the germline V gene. This CDR3 comprises 15 residues. With V trimmed by 0 bases and J by 2 bases, 2 bases remained unmatched.

This clonotype was counted between two and nine times. Since a much larger clone is just one base distant, this may be a read error. The chain joins TRBV9 to TRBJ2-3; D remains unclear. The last part of the DNA fits TRBJ1-5 better; the J call may be wrong. CDR3 size: 12 residues. Germline loops: CDR1 SGDLS, CDR2 YYNGEE. CDR3 bases: TGTGCCAGCAGCGGAGAAGCCGATACGCAGCATTTT. This gives the protein CASSGEADTQHF.

This clonotype has at least ten counts. One end of the junction does not line up with germline, which may come from a read error. The chain links TRBV15 to TRBJ1-5; D remains ambiguous. The CDR3 loop spans 18 amino acids. CDR1 is LNHNV and CDR2 is YYDKDF in the germline V gene (reference sequence). The DNA for the CDR3 is TGTGTCACCAGCAGAGATGAGGGCCATATGCTAAACAATCAGCCCCAGCATTTT. This sequence encodes CVTSRDEGHMLNNQPQHF.

On this clonotype itself: A clone one base away is much larger, so this may be a read error. V is TRBV12-3 or TRBV12-4 and J is TRBJ1-5, with a weak D call TRBD1 (6 bases). The CDR3 spans 9 residues. V lost 10 bases and J lost 10, with 8 bases in between. CDR3 nucleotides: TGTGCCAAGGGGGACCCCCAGCATTTT. Its protein product is CAKGDPQHF.

This clonotype was observed at least ten times. V gene TRBV5-8 combines with J gene TRBJ1-6, with D possibly being TRBD1 (6 bases). This CDR3 is built from 16 residues. CDR1 is SGHTS and CDR2 is YDEGEE in the germline V gene. Trimming left V 4 bases short and J 0 bases short, with 11 bases between. CDR3 in DNA: TGTGCCAGCAGCCCTGGACAGAGCTCCTATAATTCACCCCTCCACTTT. Protein: CASSPGQSSYNSPLHF.